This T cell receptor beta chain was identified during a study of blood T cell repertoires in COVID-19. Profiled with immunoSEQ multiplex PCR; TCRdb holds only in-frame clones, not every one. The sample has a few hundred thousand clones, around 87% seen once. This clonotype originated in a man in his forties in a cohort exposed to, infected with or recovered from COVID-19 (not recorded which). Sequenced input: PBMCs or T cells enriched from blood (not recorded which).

The DNA of the CDR3 is TGTGCCAGCAGTTTGTCGGGCGGGCGAGGCGGGAATCAGCCCCAGCATTTT. Amino acid sequence: CASSLSGGRGGNQPQHF. This sequence joins TRBV27 and TRBJ1-5, with no clear D. Trimming removed 3 bases from V and 4 bases from J, with 19 bases in between. Per germline, CDR1 MNHEY and CDR2 SMNVEV (reference sequence). This CDR3 comprises 17 residues.